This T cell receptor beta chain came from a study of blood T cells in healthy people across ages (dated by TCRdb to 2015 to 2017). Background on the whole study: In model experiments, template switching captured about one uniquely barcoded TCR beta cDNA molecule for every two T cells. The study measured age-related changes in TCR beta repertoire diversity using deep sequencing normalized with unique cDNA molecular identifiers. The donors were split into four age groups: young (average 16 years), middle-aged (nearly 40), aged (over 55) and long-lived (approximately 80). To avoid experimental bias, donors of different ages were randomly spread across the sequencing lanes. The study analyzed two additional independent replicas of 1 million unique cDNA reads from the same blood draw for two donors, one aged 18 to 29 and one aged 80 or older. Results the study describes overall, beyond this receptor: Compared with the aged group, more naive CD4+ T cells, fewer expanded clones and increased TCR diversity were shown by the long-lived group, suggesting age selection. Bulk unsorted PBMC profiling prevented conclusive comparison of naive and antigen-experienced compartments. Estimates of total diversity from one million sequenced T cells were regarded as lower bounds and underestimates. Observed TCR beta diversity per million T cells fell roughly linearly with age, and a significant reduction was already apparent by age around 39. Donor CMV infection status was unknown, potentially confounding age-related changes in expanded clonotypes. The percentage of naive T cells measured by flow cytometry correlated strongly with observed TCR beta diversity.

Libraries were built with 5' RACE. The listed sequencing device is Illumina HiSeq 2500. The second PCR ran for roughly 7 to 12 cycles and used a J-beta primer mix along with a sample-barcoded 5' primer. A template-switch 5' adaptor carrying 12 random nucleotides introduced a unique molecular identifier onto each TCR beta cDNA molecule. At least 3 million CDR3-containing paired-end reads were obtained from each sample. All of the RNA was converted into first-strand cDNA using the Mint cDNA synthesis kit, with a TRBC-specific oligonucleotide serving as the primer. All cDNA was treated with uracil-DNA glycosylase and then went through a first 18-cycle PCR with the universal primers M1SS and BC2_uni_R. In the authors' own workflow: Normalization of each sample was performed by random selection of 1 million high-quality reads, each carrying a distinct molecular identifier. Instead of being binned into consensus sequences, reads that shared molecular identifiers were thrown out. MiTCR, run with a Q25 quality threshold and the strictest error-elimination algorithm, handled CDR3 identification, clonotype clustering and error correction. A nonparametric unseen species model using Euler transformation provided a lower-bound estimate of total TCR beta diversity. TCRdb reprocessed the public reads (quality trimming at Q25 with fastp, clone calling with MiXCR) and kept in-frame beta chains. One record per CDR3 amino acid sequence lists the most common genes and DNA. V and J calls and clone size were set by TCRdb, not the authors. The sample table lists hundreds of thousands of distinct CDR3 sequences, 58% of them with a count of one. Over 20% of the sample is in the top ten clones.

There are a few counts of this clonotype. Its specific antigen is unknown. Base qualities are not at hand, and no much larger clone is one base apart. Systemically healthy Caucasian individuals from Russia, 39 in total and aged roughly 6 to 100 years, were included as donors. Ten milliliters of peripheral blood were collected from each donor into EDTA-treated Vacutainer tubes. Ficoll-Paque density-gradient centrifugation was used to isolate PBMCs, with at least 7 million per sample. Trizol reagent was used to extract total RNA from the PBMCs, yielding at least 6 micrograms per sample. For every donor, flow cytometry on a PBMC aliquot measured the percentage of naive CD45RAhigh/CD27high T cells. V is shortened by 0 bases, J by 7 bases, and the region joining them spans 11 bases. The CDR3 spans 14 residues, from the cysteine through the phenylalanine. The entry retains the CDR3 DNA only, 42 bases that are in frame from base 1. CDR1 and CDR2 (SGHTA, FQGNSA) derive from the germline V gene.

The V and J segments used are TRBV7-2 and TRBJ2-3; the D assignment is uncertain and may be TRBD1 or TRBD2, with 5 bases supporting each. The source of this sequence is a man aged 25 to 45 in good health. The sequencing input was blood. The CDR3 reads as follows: CASSLAPGRYTQYF. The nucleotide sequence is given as TGTGCCAGCAGCTTAGCGCCGGGGCGGTATACGCAGTATTTT.